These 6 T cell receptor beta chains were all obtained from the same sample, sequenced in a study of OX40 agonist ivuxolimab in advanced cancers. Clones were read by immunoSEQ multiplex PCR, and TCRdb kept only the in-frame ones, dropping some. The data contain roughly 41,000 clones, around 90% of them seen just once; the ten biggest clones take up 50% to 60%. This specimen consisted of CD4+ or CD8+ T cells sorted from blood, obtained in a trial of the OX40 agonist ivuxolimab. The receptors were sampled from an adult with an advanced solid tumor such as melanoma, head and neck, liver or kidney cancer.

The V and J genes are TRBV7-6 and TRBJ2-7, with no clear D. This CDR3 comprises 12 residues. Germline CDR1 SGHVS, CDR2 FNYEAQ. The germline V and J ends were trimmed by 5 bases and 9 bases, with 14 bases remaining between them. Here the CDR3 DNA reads TGTGCCAGCAGCCCCTCCGAAAACCGGCAGTACTTC. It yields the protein CASSPSENRQYF. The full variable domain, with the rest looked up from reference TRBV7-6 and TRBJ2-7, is GAGVSQSPRYKVTKRGQDVALRCDPISGHVSLYWYRQALGQGPEFLTYFNYEAQQDKSGLPNDRFSAERPEGSISTLTIQRTEQRDSAMYRCASSPSENRQYFGPGTRLTVT.

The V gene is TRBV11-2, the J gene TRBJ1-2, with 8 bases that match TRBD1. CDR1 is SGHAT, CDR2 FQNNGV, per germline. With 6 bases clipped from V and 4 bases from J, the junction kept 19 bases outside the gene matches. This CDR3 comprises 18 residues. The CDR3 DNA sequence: TGTGCCAGCAGTGCGGCGCAGGGGGCGCGAATGAGGAGCTATGGCTACACCTTC. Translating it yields CASSAAQGARMRSYGYTF. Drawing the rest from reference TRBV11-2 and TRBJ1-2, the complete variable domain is EAGVAQSPRYKIIEKRQSVAFWCNPISGHATLYWYQQILGQGPKLLIQFQNNGVVDDSQLPKDRFSAERLKGVDSTLKIQPAKLEDSAVYLCASSAAQGARMRSYGYTFGSGTRLTVV.

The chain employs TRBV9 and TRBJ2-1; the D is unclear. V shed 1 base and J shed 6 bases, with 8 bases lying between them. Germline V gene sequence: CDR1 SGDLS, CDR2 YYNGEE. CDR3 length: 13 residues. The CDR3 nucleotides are TGTGCCAGCAGCGTATTTGGCCTCAATGAGCAGTTCTTC. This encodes CASSVFGLNEQFF.

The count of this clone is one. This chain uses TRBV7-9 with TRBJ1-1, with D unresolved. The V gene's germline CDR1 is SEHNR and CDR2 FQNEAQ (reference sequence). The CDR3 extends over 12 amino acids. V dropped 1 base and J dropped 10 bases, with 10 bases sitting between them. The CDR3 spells CASSLEGSGAFF. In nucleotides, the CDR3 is TGTGCCAGCAGCTTAGAAGGGAGCGGAGCTTTCTTT. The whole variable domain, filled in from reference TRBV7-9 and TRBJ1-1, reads DTGVSQNPRHKITKRGQNVTFRCDPISEHNRLYWYRQTLGQGPEFLTYFQNEAQLEKSRLLSDRFSAERPKGSFSTLEIQRTEQGDSAMYLCASSLEGSGAFFGQGTRLTVV.

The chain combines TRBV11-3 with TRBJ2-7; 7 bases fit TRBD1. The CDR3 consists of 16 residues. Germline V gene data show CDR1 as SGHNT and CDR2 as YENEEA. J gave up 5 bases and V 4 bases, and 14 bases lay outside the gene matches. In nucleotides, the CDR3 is TGTGCCAGCAGCTCAATTGACAGGGAGAGATGGGACGAGCAGTACTTC. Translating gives CASSSIDRERWDEQYF.

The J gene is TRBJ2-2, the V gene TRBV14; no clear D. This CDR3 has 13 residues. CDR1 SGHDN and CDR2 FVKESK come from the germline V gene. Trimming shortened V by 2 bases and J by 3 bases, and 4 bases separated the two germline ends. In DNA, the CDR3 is TGTGCCAGCAGCCAACAGGACACCGGGGAGCTGTTTTTT. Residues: CASSQQDTGELFF.